This is a list of T cell receptor beta chains from one sample in a study of blood T cell repertoires in COVID-19. The repertoire was sequenced with immunoSEQ multiplex PCR; TCRdb's copy has only in-frame clones and lacks some. The sample has 150,000 to 200,000 clones, roughly 80% seen once; the top ten hold 5.2%. The sample was PBMCs or T cells enriched from blood (not recorded which). The receptors originated from a woman in her sixties with acute COVID-19. Both conserved end residues are part of each CDR3. The D gene is left open where the match is weak. Size tells how often a clone was seen (once, few, many) or the class of an expanded clone, and some rows leave it out.

v_call	clone_size	d_call	j_call	cdr3_length	cdr3_nt	cdr3_aa
TRBV7-2	.	TRBD1	TRBJ1-1	14	TGTGCCAGCAGCCCCCAAGGACAGGACACTGAAGCTTTCTTT	CASSPQGQDTEAFF
TRBV3-1/TRBV3-2	.	.	TRBJ2-5	15	TGTGCCAGCAGCCAATCTTGGCGGGGCGGGGAGACCCAGTACTTC	CASSQSWRGGETQYF
TRBV27	few	TRBD1	TRBJ2-7	15	TGTGCCAGCAGTTTAGGGGACAGTTGGAGTAGGGAGCAGTACTTC	CASSLGDSWSREQYF
TRBV4-3	.	.	TRBJ2-3	15	TGCGCCAGCAGCCCCAGGGGTTACGGTCAAGATACGCAGTATTTT	CASSPRGYGQDTQYF
TRBV3-1/TRBV3-2	.	.	TRBJ2-3	17	TGTGCCAGCAGCCAAGGACTAGAGCCCCTGCGCGCAGATACGCAGTATTTT	CASSQGLEPLRADTQYF
TRBV6-2/TRBV6-3	.	.	TRBJ2-1	13	TGTGCCAGCAGCCCGACTAGTTTCAATGAGCAGTTCTTC	CASSPTSFNEQFF
TRBV3-1/TRBV3-2	.	TRBD1	TRBJ1-2	14	TGTGCCAGCAGCCAAGAGGGCAGGGGGTTTGGCTACACCTTC	CASSQEGRGFGYTF
TRBV30	.	TRBD1	TRBJ2-7	16	TGTGCCTGGAGTCCTCACCGCCGGGACAGACACTACGAGCAGTACTTC	CAWSPHRRDRHYEQYF
TRBV29-1	few	TRBD1	TRBJ2-2	16	TGCAGCGCCCAACGAGACAGGGGGCCCTCTTCCGGGGAGCTGTTTTTT	CSAQRDRGPSSGELFF
TRBV19	few	TRBD2	TRBJ2-1	17	TGTGCCAGTAGTCCGCGGCCTTCGAGCGGGACCCACAATGAGCAGTTCTTC	CASSPRPSSGTHNEQFF
TRBV19	.	.	TRBJ1-1	14	TGTGCCAGTAGTATACTCAGGGAAGACACTGAAGCTTTCTTT	CASSILREDTEAFF
TRBV7-2	.	.	TRBJ1-5	16	TGTGCCAGCAGTCCCACCGGAGTCTATAGCAATCAGCCCCAGCATTTT	CASSPTGVYSNQPQHF
TRBV20-1	once	.	TRBJ2-1	10	TGCAGTGCTAGAGGACTAGGTTGCTTCTTC	CSARGLGCFF
TRBV28	.	.	TRBJ1-6	14	TGTGCCAGCATAATACAGGGCTTCGGGTCACCCCTCCACTTT	CASIIQGFGSPLHF
TRBV28	few	.	TRBJ1-1	14	TGTGCCAGCAGGATAACAGGGCAGCACACTGAAGCTTTCTTT	CASRITGQHTEAFF
TRBV2	.	.	TRBJ1-5	14	TGTGCCAGCAGCAAGACAGCCCGCAATCAGCCCCAGCATTTT	CASSKTARNQPQHF
TRBV19	few	.	TRBJ1-5	15	TGTGCCAGTAGTATAGTGGGGCGACAAGCCCAGCCCCAGCATTTT	CASSIVGRQAQPQHF
TRBV13	.	.	TRBJ1-6	16	TGTGCCAGCAGCTTAGGCCCGCAGGGTTGGAATTCACCCCTCCACTTT	CASSLGPQGWNSPLHF
TRBV7-8	.	TRBD1	TRBJ1-1	16	TGTGCCAGCAGCTTCCGGGACAGTTACATGAACACTGAAGCTTTCTTT	CASSFRDSYMNTEAFF
TRBV30	.	.	TRBJ2-1	14	TGTGCCGCCAGTAGTACTAGTGTGTTCAATGAGCAGTTCTTC	CAASSTSVFNEQFF
TRBV3-1/TRBV3-2	.	.	TRBJ2-3	18	TGTGCCAGCAGCCAAGAGCCGGGAAGGGAGGCTAGCACAGATACGCAGTATTTT	CASSQEPGREASTDTQYF
TRBV10-1	.	.	TRBJ1-2	14	TGCGCCAGCAGTGACGGGGGGATGAACTATGGCTACACCTTC	CASSDGGMNYGYTF
TRBV4-2	.	.	TRBJ1-3	16	TGTGCCAGCAGCCAAGAACAGGGTTCGGCTGGAAACACCATATATTTT	CASSQEQGSAGNTIYF
TRBV21-1	.	.	TRBJ2-5	16	TGTGCCAGCAGCCAGAACCCCGGGACAGGGGGAGAGACCCAGTACTTC	CASSQNPGTGGETQYF
TRBV7-2	.	TRBD2	TRBJ2-5	14	TGTGCCAGCAGCCCGCGAGGCGGGAGAGAGACCCAGTACTTC	CASSPRGGRETQYF
TRBV28	once	.	TRBJ1-3	15	TGTGCCAGCAGTTTATCCGGGGGCTCTGGAAACACCATATATTTT	CASSLSGGSGNTIYF
TRBV7-2	.	.	TRBJ1-3	16	TGTGCCAGCAGCTCCCTGTGGACAGACTCTGGAAACACCATATATTTT	CASSSLWTDSGNTIYF
TRBV5-1	.	.	TRBJ1-4	15	TGCGCCAGCAGCTTCCTCACAGGATTGGGTGAAAAACTGTTTTTT	CASSFLTGLGEKLFF
TRBV3-1/TRBV3-2	.	TRBD2	TRBJ2-3	18	TGTGCCAGCAGCCAAGGGGGAGCGGGAGGGGGCCGCACAGATACGCAGTATTTT	CASSQGGAGGGRTDTQYF
TRBV18	.	TRBD1	TRBJ1-3	16	TGTGCCAGCTCACCATTCGACAGGGTGCTAGGAAACACCATATATTTT	CASSPFDRVLGNTIYF
TRBV4-1	.	TRBD2	TRBJ2-7	15	TGCGCCAGCAGCCAAATTAGCGGGCTTACCTACGAGCAGTACTTC	CASSQISGLTYEQYF
TRBV4-3	many	TRBD2	TRBJ2-7	14	TGCGCCAGCAGCCAAGTAGCGGGGCATCACGAGCAGTACTTC	CASSQVAGHHEQYF
TRBV6-5	.	.	TRBJ1-2	13	TGTGCCAGCACCAGGGGAGGGAACTATGGCTACACCTTC	CASTRGGNYGYTF
TRBV7-2	.	TRBD2	TRBJ2-5	16	TGTGCCAGCAGCTTAACGTCGTCGGGGGGGCAAGAGACCCAGTACTTC	CASSLTSSGGQETQYF
TRBV24-1	.	.	TRBJ2-3	17	TGTGCCACCAGTGATTCGGGAGCGGCAGCTAGCACAGATACGCAGTATTTT	CATSDSGAAASTDTQYF
TRBV6-2/TRBV6-3	once	TRBD1	TRBJ2-2	16	TGTGCCAGCAGTTTACAGGGGATGCCCAACACCGGGGAGCTGTTTTTT	CASSLQGMPNTGELFF
TRBV7-9	.	.	TRBJ2-1	14	TGTGCCAGCAACCCATTGGGGGGAAGCGGTGAGCAGTTCTTC	CASNPLGGSGEQFF
TRBV14	.	.	TRBJ2-3	17	TGTGCCAGCAGCCAAGAGGCCAGCGGGCTGACCCTTGATACGCAGTATTTT	CASSQEASGLTLDTQYF
TRBV9	once	TRBD2	TRBJ2-1	12	TGTGCCAGCAGCGTAAGCGGGGCCAAGCAGTTCTTC	CASSVSGAKQFF
TRBV19	.	.	TRBJ1-5	13	TGTGCCAGTAATCTTCCGGGACTGCTGCCCCAGCATTTT	CASNLPGLLPQHF
TRBV28	.	.	TRBJ1-2	13	TGTGCCAGCAGATTAGGTGCGGGTTATGGCTACACCTTC	CASRLGAGYGYTF
TRBV7-2	.	.	TRBJ2-1	15	TGTGCCAGCAGCTTAAGGGGCCTTTCCTACAATGAGCAGTTCTTC	CASSLRGLSYNEQFF
TRBV6-4	.	.	TRBJ2-3	15	TGTGCCAGCAGTGAGGGGGCCGGGAGCACAGATACGCAGTATTTT	CASSEGAGSTDTQYF
TRBV6-6	.	TRBD2	TRBJ2-1	19	TGTGCCAGCAGCCGACCGCCCGGGACTAGCGGGATCTCCTACAATGAGCAGTTCTTC	CASSRPPGTSGISYNEQFF
TRBV2	.	.	TRBJ1-1	14	TGTGCCAGCAGTCACAGGGAGCTGAACACTGAAGCTTTCTTT	CASSHRELNTEAFF
TRBV27	.	TRBD2	TRBJ2-2	16	TGTGCCAGCAGTTTACGTAGCGGGAGGATCACCGGGGAGCTGTTTTTT	CASSLRSGRITGELFF
TRBV6-5	.	TRBD2	TRBJ2-3	16	TGTGCCAGCAGTTACTTACTAGCGGGAGGGTCAGATACGCAGTATTTT	CASSYLLAGGSDTQYF
TRBV7-2	.	.	TRBJ2-1	16	TGTGCCAGCAGCTCTGGGTGGGGCGGGGGCGGCAATGAGCAGTTCTTC	CASSSGWGGGGNEQFF
TRBV7-6	.	.	TRBJ2-2	16	TGTGCCAGCAGCCCGGCCGGGACATCGAACACCGGGGAGCTGTTTTTT	CASSPAGTSNTGELFF
TRBV6-5	.	TRBD1	TRBJ1-1	14	TGTGCCAGCAGTCAACAGGGGGCTCACACTGAAGCTTTCTTT	CASSQQGAHTEAFF
TRBV19	.	.	TRBJ2-3	16	TGTGCCAGTAGTATAGTAGGCAGGGGCTACACAGATACGCAGTATTTT	CASSIVGRGYTDTQYF
TRBV18	once	.	TRBJ1-6	13	TGTGCCAGCTCAGAAGGAGGGGATTCACCCCTCCACTTT	CASSEGGDSPLHF
TRBV18	.	.	TRBJ1-1	13	TGTGCCAGCTCAAAAGCCCAGAACACTGAAGCTTTCTTT	CASSKAQNTEAFF
TRBV4-2	.	TRBD1	TRBJ1-5	15	TGTGCCAGCAGCCCCTCCGGGACAGGGTTCCAGCCCCAGCATTTT	CASSPSGTGFQPQHF
TRBV18	few	.	TRBJ1-2	16	TGTGCCAGCTCACCCCTGGTAGAATCAGGGAACTATGGCTACACCTTC	CASSPLVESGNYGYTF
TRBV7-9	.	.	TRBJ1-3	14	TGTGCCAGCAGCTCAACTCCCGCTGGAAACACCATATATTTT	CASSSTPAGNTIYF
TRBV28	.	.	TRBJ2-1	13	TGTGCCAGCAGGGGGCCTAAGGTCAATGAGCAGTTCTTC	CASRGPKVNEQFF
TRBV7-2	.	TRBD2	TRBJ2-5	15	TGTGCCAGCAGCTTAGGCGGGGGGGCGGTCCAGACCCAGTACTTC	CASSLGGGAVQTQYF
TRBV6-5	.	.	TRBJ1-4	13	TGTGCCAGTCGGGAGACAACGGGGGAAAAACTGTTTTTT	CASRETTGEKLFF
TRBV3-1/TRBV3-2	once	TRBD2	TRBJ2-7	15	TGTGCCAGCAGCCTTTCTAGCGGGTCCTCCTACGAGCAGTACTTC	CASSLSSGSSYEQYF